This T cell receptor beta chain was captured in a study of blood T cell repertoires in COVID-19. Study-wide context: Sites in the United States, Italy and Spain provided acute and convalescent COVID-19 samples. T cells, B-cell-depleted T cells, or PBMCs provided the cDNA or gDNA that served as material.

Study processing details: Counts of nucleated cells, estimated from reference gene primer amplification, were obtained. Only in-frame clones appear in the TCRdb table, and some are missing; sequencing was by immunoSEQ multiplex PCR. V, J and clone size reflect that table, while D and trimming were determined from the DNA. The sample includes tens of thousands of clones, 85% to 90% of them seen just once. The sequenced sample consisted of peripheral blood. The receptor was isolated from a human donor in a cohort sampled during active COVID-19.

CDR3 amino acids: CASSGQGTPLHF. The CDR3 nucleotides read TGTGCCAGCAGCGGACAGGGAACCCCCCTCCACTTT. J is TRBJ1-6 and V is TRBV9, with 7 nucleotides matching TRBD1. CDR1 SGDLS and CDR2 YYNGEE come from the germline V gene. J was trimmed by 13 bases and V by 3 bases; bases with no gene match: 4. The CDR3 totals 12 residues.